This T cell receptor (beta chain) is drawn from a study of regulatory T cells in long-lasting Graves disease. General study findings and limits: When disease was persistent, TRBV28, TRBJ1-2 and TRBJ2-5 were the favored segments.

This clonotype was detected many times. Its antigen remains unknown. iRepertoire HTBI primers and Arm-PCR of CDR3 regions built TCR beta libraries. TCRdb redid the calling of the multiplex PCR reads with MiXCR, one entry per CDR3 protein. The data show a few hundred thousand distinct CDR3 sequences, 15% to 20% seen once. Regarding time point: newly diagnosed GD, antithyroid drugs for less than 3 months. From PBMCs, RNA was extracted and then used to make the TCR library. The germline V gene has CDR1 SGHTA and CDR2 FQGNSA. The CDR3 is 14 amino acids. Trimming took 2 bases from V and 5 from J; bases not matched to a gene: 1. Another study also made use of these data, one on T cells in Graves' hyperthyroidism and ophthalmopathy. This second study says: Patients counted as stable if ophthalmopathy did not develop within 18 months.

This clonotype was sampled from a man in his forties with Graves disease. Sequencing was performed on peripheral blood mononuclear cells (PBMCs), taken at new diagnosis, from a patient treated with antithyroid drugs. This rearrangement joins TRBV7-2 to TRBJ1-5; 9 nucleotides agree with TRBD1. The CDR3 here is CASSLNRGHQPQHF. The CDR3 DNA follows: TGTGCCAGCAGCTTAAACAGGGGGCATCAGCCCCAGCATTTT. Using reference TRBV7-2 and TRBJ1-5 for the parts outside the CDR3, the full variable domain is GAGVSQSPSNKVTEKGKDVELRCDPISGHTALYWYRQSLGQGLEFLIYFQGNSAPDKSGLPSDRFSAERTGGSVSTLTIQRTQQEDSAVYLCASSLNRGHQPQHFGDGTRLSIL.